The TCR beta chain described here comes from a study of cytomegalovirus exposure and HLA in healthy donors. Study-wide results and caveats: The authors excluded some V segments, including TRBV6-2 and TRBV6-3, as indistinguishable.

The PCR made use of 60 Vbeta and 13 Jbeta primers. Measured with immunoSEQ multiplex PCR; TCRdb has only the in-frame clones, and not every one. Seen here are 200,000 or so clones, 80% to 85% observed once, and the top ten hold about 0.25%. Germline V gene data show CDR1 as SNHLY and CDR2 as FYNNEI. V shed 7 bases and J 1 base; nucleotides not matched to a gene: 3. The CDR3 has 13 amino acids. As concerns this clone: Antigen: not known.

The sample consisted of PBMCs. This clonotype was sampled from a boy aged 5-17 years in good health and CMV-seronegative. The genes are TRBV2 and TRBJ1-1; 7 bases are shared with TRBD1. The CDR3 DNA reads as TGTGCCAGCATTTGGGACAGGAACACTGAAGCTTTCTTT. Protein: CASIWDRNTEAFF.